This TCR beta chain was observed in a study of Ad26.COV2.S vaccination and SARS-CoV-2 variants. Overall study context: Intramuscular Ad26.COV2.S at 5x10^10 or 1x10^11 viral particles. Points from the study as a whole: Non-spike TCR breadth showed similarity between vaccine and placebo recipients. Substantial post-vaccination breadth of spike-specific CD8+ and CD4+ T cell responses was reported.

Treatment of the sample: around 19 received Ad26.COV2.S at low or high dose, single or two shots; about 5 received placebo; per-sample allocation not given. Collection of samples fell on day 63 after the first vaccine or placebo injection. Germline assignment: CDR1 SGHAT and CDR2 FQDESV (reference sequence). V was clipped by 0 bases and J by 2 bases, with 9 bases between them. The CDR3 runs 15 residues. On this clone: Its antigen is unknown.

Sequenced by immunoSEQ multiplex PCR; TCRdb stores in-frame clones only, minus some. The data show about 440,000 clones, roughly 88% seen once. This material consisted of peripheral blood, taken in a trial of Ad26.COV2.S vaccine versus placebo. The V call is TRBV11-1, the J call TRBJ2-3; a possible D gene is TRBD2 (6 bases). This TCR derives from a person aged 18-65 years who received the Ad26.COV2.S COVID-19 vaccine or a placebo. CDR3 protein: CASSLAGLFTDTQYF. In DNA, the CDR3 is TGTGCCAGCAGCTTAGCGGGACTCTTCACAGATACGCAGTATTTT.